These 13 T cell receptor beta chains originate from one sample sequenced in a study of cytomegalovirus exposure and HLA in healthy donors. Measured with immunoSEQ multiplex PCR; TCRdb has only the in-frame clones, and not every one. The data contain over 200,000 clones, approximately 87% of them singletons. Sequenced material: PBMCs. The receptors originated from a woman aged 18 to 35 in good health and CMV-seronegative.

The CDR3 nucleotides read TGTGCCACCCGGACTAGCGGGGGATCAGATACGCAGTATTTT. It codes for CATRTSGGSDTQYF. The genes are TRBV6-5 and TRBJ2-3; 13 bases are a match to TRBD2. The CDR3 is 14 residues long. Germline-derived CDR1 and CDR2 are MNHEY and SVGAGI. Unmatched junction bases numbered 5, after V lost 10 bases and J lost 4 bases.

V is TRBV9 and J is TRBJ2-1; D possibly corresponds to TRBD1 (5 bases). Trimming removed 0 bases from V and 6 bases from J, with 10 bases in between. Germline CDR1 is SGDLS and CDR2 is YYNGEE. CDR3 size: 14 residues. As DNA, the CDR3 is TGTGCCAGCAGCGTAGGAGACAGCTTCAATGAGCAGTTCTTC. Protein: CASSVGDSFNEQFF.

This chain connects TRBV27 to TRBJ1-1, with a tentative D call TRBD1 (5 bases). CDR3 length: 16 amino acids. Germline CDR1 MNHEY, CDR2 SMNVEV (reference sequence). V lost 0 bases, J lost 0 bases, and 11 bases lay in between. For the CDR3, the DNA is TGTGCCAGCAGTTTATCGGGGCACTTAATGAACACTGAAGCTTTCTTT. This gives the protein CASSLSGHLMNTEAFF.

This chain connects TRBV27 to TRBJ2-3, with D possibly TRBD1 on 6 matching bases. V lost 1 base, J lost 2 bases, and 13 bases lay in between. CDR3 length: 16 amino acids. CDR1 is MNHEY, CDR2 SMNVEV, per germline (reference sequence). CDR3 protein: CASSLYNTGSTDTQYF. Here the CDR3 DNA reads TGTGCCAGCAGTTTATACAATACAGGGTCCACAGATACGCAGTATTTT.

The V call is TRBV2, the J call TRBJ2-7; 9 nucleotides line up with TRBD1. The J segment lost 7 bases and the V segment lost 9 bases, leaving 16 bases of the junction unmatched. The CDR3 is 15 amino acids. Germline-derived CDR1 and CDR2 are SNHLY and FYNNEI. The CDR3 is CASQRIGTGTGEQYF. In nucleotides, the CDR3 is TGTGCCAGTCAAAGGATAGGGACAGGGACTGGGGAGCAGTACTTC.

The rearrangement joins TRBV30 to TRBJ1-2; unclear D gene. In germline, CDR1 is GTSNPN, CDR2 SVGIG (reference sequence). The CDR3 runs 11 residues. The V end lost 0 bases, the J end lost 9 bases, and 8 bases lay between the germline ends. The CDR3 is CAWSVELSYTF. CDR3 nucleotides: TGTGCCTGGAGTGTAGAGCTGAGCTACACCTTC.

This sequence joins TRBV4-2 and TRBJ1-1; D might be TRBD1 (6 bases). Trimming removed 0 bases from V and 1 base from J, with 12 bases in between. Looked up from germline, CDR1 is LGHNA and CDR2 is YNFKEQ. The CDR3 covers 16 residues. This chain's CDR3 is CASSQEGAGANTEAFF. The DNA of the CDR3 is TGTGCCAGCAGCCAAGAGGGAGCAGGGGCGAACACTGAAGCTTTCTTT.

The chain is built from TRBV29-1 and TRBJ2-7; a weak D match, TRBD2 (6 bases). Trimming left V 6 bases short and J 3 bases short, with 12 bases between. Germline CDR1 is SQVTM and CDR2 is ANQGSEA. The CDR3 sequence is 12 residues long. The CDR3 DNA reads as TGCAGCGTCCGGACGGAGGGCTACGAGCAGTACTTC. As protein: CSVRTEGYEQYF.

The DNA of the CDR3 is TGTGCCAGCAGCTCCGGACGCGAGGAGCAGTACTTC. It is translated as CASSSGREEQYF. The V and J genes are TRBV28 and TRBJ2-7; D is uncertain. V was clipped by 6 bases and J by 7 bases, with 13 bases between them. CDR3 size: 12 residues. Germline loops: CDR1 MDHEN, CDR2 SYDVKM.

In DNA, the CDR3 is TGTGCCAGCAGTGAAAGGGAGAACGTAGCACTGTTTTTT. It specifies CASSERENVALFF. This sequence joins TRBV2 and TRBJ1-4; no clear D gene. Germline V lookup: CDR1 SNHLY, CDR2 FYNNEI. This CDR3 contains 13 residues. With 2 bases removed from V and 13 bases from J, the gap between germline ends came to 14 bases.

This clone has only a few counts. The chain links TRBV27 to TRBJ1-5; 8 positions agree with TRBD1. The CDR3 runs 16 residues. Trimming cost V 5 bases and J 2 bases; bases outside gene matches: 8. Germline values: CDR1 MNHEY, CDR2 SMNVEV (reference sequence). The CDR3: CASSDRTGIGNQPQHF. The CDR3, as DNA: TGTGCCAGCAGTGACCGGACAGGGATCGGCAATCAGCCCCAGCATTTT.

This sequence joins TRBV28 and TRBJ1-1, with D possibly matching TRBD1 (5 bases). The germline V gene encodes CDR1 MDHEN and CDR2 SYDVKM. The germline V and J ends were trimmed by 5 bases and 1 base, with 8 bases remaining between them. The CDR3 has 13 amino acids. For the CDR3, the DNA is TGTGCCAGCAGTCGGACACCGAACACTGAAGCTTTCTTT. It is translated as CASSRTPNTEAFF. Together with reference TRBV28 and TRBJ1-1, the CDR3 gives the full variable domain: DVKVTQSSRYLVKRTGEKVFLECVQDMDHENMFWYRQDPGLGLRLIYFSYDVKMKEKGDIPEGYSVSREKKERFSLILESASTNQTSMYLCASSRTPNTEAFFGQGTRLTVV.

The chain combines TRBV9 with TRBJ1-1, with D unresolved. The ends were cut back, 0 bases at V and 6 bases at J, with 12 bases in the middle. Germline V gives CDR1 SGDLS, CDR2 YYNGEE. The CDR3 extends over 14 amino acids. CDR3 region: CASSVDIQAPEAFF. CDR3 DNA sequence: TGTGCCAGCAGCGTAGATATCCAGGCCCCTGAAGCTTTCTTT.